The T cell receptor beta chain described here comes from a study of shared clonotypes between healthy human individuals. Study-wide results and limits: Clonotype sharing across donors was expected to vary with sequencing depth.

Sequencing was performed on unsorted PBMC DNA using ten immunoSEQ deep assay plates. TCRdb's copy holds only in-frame clones and misses some; the assay was immunoSEQ multiplex PCR. The sample has roughly 500,000 clones; around 73% are singletons. Trimming at V came to 4 bases and at J to 1 base, leaving 6 bases not matched to a gene. Germline V gene lookup returns CDR1 LNHDA and CDR2 SQIVND (reference sequence). This CDR3 spans 16 amino acids. Points on this clone: Its antigen is unidentified.

Sequencing input: PBMCs. The source of this sequence is a woman in her thirties or forties in good health. Some clones in this sample may be carry-over from other donors' samples. This rearrangement joins TRBV19 to TRBJ2-5; 10 positions agree with TRBD1. The CDR3 protein is CASSRGQGGLQETQYF. The CDR3 DNA reads as TGTGCCAGTAGTAGAGGACAGGGGGGACTCCAAGAGACCCAGTACTTC.